The 28 T cell receptor beta chains below were found in one sample sequenced in a study of blood T cell repertoires in COVID-19. The table came from immunoSEQ multiplex PCR; TCRdb's copy has only in-frame clones and leaves some out. Found here are roughly 280,000 clones, 80% to 90% of them singletons; the top ten hold around 2%. Sequenced input: PBMCs or T cells enriched from blood (not recorded which). The receptors stem from a woman aged 18-30 years who had recovered from COVID-19.

The chain has TRBV7-3 and TRBJ2-5; no reliable D call. Per germline, CDR1 SGHTA and CDR2 FQGTGA. Trimming took off 7 bases at V and 0 bases at J, with 6 bases between the two ends. The CDR3 is 12 residues long. For the CDR3, the DNA is TGTGCCAGCACCCCCAACCAAGAGACCCAGTACTTC. Amino acids: CASTPNQETQYF.

V usage is TRBV5-1 and J usage is TRBJ2-3, with TRBD2 matching 7 bases. Trimming at V came to 4 bases and at J to 1 base, leaving 9 bases not matched to a gene. The CDR3 runs 16 residues. The germline CDR1 and CDR2 sequences are SGHRS and YFSETQ. The CDR3, as DNA: TGCGCCAGCAGCCCAGGGAGCGGGGACGGCACAGATACGCAGTATTTT. Amino acid sequence: CASSPGSGDGTDTQYF.

This clone was seen a handful of times. The J gene is TRBJ2-2, the V gene TRBV11-2; 12 bases are a match to TRBD2. Unmatched junction bases numbered 4, after V lost 6 bases and J lost 5 bases. CDR1 and CDR2 (germline): SGHAT, FQNNGV. CDR3 size: 15 residues. The DNA of the CDR3 is TGTGCCAGCAGACTAGCGGGGGGATCGACCGGGGAGCTGTTTTTT. Its translation: CASRLAGGSTGELFF. The complete variable domain, with remaining parts taken from reference TRBV11-2 and TRBJ2-2, reads EAGVAQSPRYKIIEKRQSVAFWCNPISGHATLYWYQQILGQGPKLLIQFQNNGVVDDSQLPKDRFSAERLKGVDSTLKIQPAKLEDSAVYLCASRLAGGSTGELFFGEGSRLTVL.

The chain has TRBV30 and TRBJ1-1, with D possibly being TRBD1 (5 bases). Germline V CDR1 and CDR2: GTSNPN, SVGIG (reference sequence). The CDR3 sequence is 12 residues long. Trimming took 2 bases from V and 5 from J, leaving 9 bases between them. The CDR3 here is CAWSMGRTEAFF. CDR3 in DNA: TGTGCCTGGAGTATGGGGCGGACTGAAGCTTTCTTT. Together with reference TRBV30 and TRBJ1-1, the CDR3 gives the full variable domain: SQTIHQWPATLVQPVGSPLSLECTVEGTSNPNLYWYRQAAGRGLQLLFYSVGIGQISSEVPQNLSASRPQDRQFILSSKKLLLSDSGFYLCAWSMGRTEAFFGQGTRLTVV.

This sequence joins TRBV27 and TRBJ1-1; D call uncertain. Germline lookup yields CDR1 MNHEY and CDR2 SMNVEV (reference sequence). The CDR3 is 14 amino acids. Trimming took 3 bases from V and 1 from J, leaving 9 bases between them. CDR3 region: CASSFRGENTEAFF. The CDR3 DNA follows: TGTGCCAGCAGTTTTAGAGGAGAGAACACTGAAGCTTTCTTT.

This clone was recorded only once. The chain has TRBV3-1 (or the pseudogene TRBV3-2) and TRBJ1-6; 8 bases are shared with TRBD1. The CDR3 is made up of 16 amino acids. V lost 10 bases and J lost 4; bases outside the gene matches: 12. Germline V CDR1 and CDR2: LGHDT, YNNKEL (reference sequence). CDR3 loop: CATNRATGGYNSPLHF. The CDR3 bases are TGTGCCACTAATAGGGCTACAGGGGGTTATAATTCACCCCTCCACTTT.

The gene calls are TRBV7-8 and TRBJ2-1; tentative D call: TRBD2 (6 bases). CDR3 size: 15 residues. V shed 5 bases and J shed 7 bases, with 18 bases lying between them. CDR1 is SGHVS and CDR2 is FQNEAQ in the germline V gene. The CDR3 DNA follows: TGTGCCAGCAGCCCCGGTACAGGAGGGTCAAATGAGCAGTTCTTC. Residues: CASSPGTGGSNEQFF.

This clone was recorded only once. The V gene is TRBV11-2, the J gene TRBJ2-7, with 8 bases aligning to TRBD1. V was clipped by 3 bases and J by 6 bases; unmatched bases: 10. Per the germline V gene, CDR1 is SGHAT and CDR2 is FQNNGV. This CDR3 is built from 15 residues. DNA of the CDR3: TGTGCCAGCAGCTTCGGGACAGGTGAGATCTCCGAGCAGTACTTC. Residues: CASSFGTGEISEQYF.

The chain combines TRBV5-1 with TRBJ2-7, with D maybe TRBD2 (6 bases). Per germline, CDR1 SGHRS and CDR2 YFSETQ. V was cut by 4 bases and J by 5 bases, with 13 bases left in between. CDR3 size: 13 residues. The CDR3 DNA reads TGCGCCAGCAGCCCTCCGGGACTTAACGAGCAGTACTTC. It encodes CASSPPGLNEQYF.

The rearrangement uses TRBV5-1 and TRBJ1-1; D might be TRBD1 (6 bases). The CDR3 loop spans 14 amino acids. Germline V gives CDR1 SGHRS, CDR2 YFSETQ. V lost 4 bases and J 1 base, leaving 11 bases between the germline ends. In DNA, the CDR3 is TGCGCCAGCAGCCCGGACAGATCGAACACTGAAGCTTTCTTT. The encoded protein is CASSPDRSNTEAFF.

This chain links TRBV5-1 with TRBJ2-1; maybe TRBD1 (6 bases). Per germline, CDR1 SGHRS and CDR2 YFSETQ. The CDR3 runs 14 residues. Trimming pared 2 bases from V and 1 base from J, leaving 7 bases between. CDR3 amino acids: CASSLGGSYNEQFF. CDR3 DNA: TGCGCCAGCAGCTTAGGGGGTTCCTACAATGAGCAGTTCTTC.

The V call is TRBV4-1, the J call TRBJ1-1; 7 nucleotides align to TRBD1. The germline V gene has CDR1 MGHRA and CDR2 YSYEKL. Trimming removed 1 base from V and 7 bases from J; junction bases left unmatched: 9. The CDR3 runs to 15 residues. DNA of the CDR3: TGCGCCAGCAGCCAAGTCGGGCAACAGGGGCATGAAGCTTTCTTT. It codes for CASSQVGQQGHEAFF.

The chain is built from TRBV9 and TRBJ2-3; TRBD2 matches 7 bases. V shed 0 bases, J shed 3 bases, and the junction held 4 bases outside the gene matches. Germline CDR1 is SGDLS and CDR2 is YYNGEE. The CDR3 consists of 15 residues. This CDR3 reads CASSVGAGPTDTQYF. The CDR3 region has the DNA TGTGCCAGCAGCGTAGGAGCGGGGCCTACAGATACGCAGTATTTT.

The V call is TRBV2, the J call TRBJ2-7; 9 bases agree with TRBD2. This CDR3 has 13 residues. Trimming cost V 7 bases and J 5 bases; bases outside gene matches: 6. CDR1 is SNHLY, CDR2 FYNNEI, per germline. The CDR3 loop reads CASNRRGGNEQYF. The CDR3 bases are TGTGCCAGCAACAGGCGGGGGGGGAACGAGCAGTACTTC.

The rearrangement links TRBV19 to TRBJ2-6; D gene unclear. CDR1 and CDR2 from the germline V gene are LNHDA and SQIVND (reference sequence). CDR3 length: 13 residues. The V and J ends lost 7 bases and 4 bases respectively, with 8 bases between them. The CDR3 spells CASTLSGANVLTF. Written as DNA, the CDR3 is TGTGCCAGTACCCTATCGGGGGCCAACGTCCTGACTTTC. The full variable domain, its missing parts supplied by reference TRBV19 and TRBJ2-6, is DGGITQSPKYLFRKEGQNVTLSCEQNLNHDAMYWYRQDPGQGLRLIYYSQIVNDFQKGDIAEGYSVSREKKESFPLTVTSAQKNPTAFYLCASTLSGANVLTFGAGSRLTVL.

The chain links TRBV10-3 to TRBJ1-6; D ambiguous. Germline V CDR1 and CDR2: ENHRY, SYGVKD. This CDR3 spans 16 amino acids. The V end lost 3 bases, the J end lost 8 bases, and 17 bases lay between the germline ends. This chain's CDR3 is CAISDGEDVRYSPLHF. In DNA form, the CDR3 reads TGTGCCATCAGTGACGGGGAAGACGTGAGGTATTCACCCCTCCACTTT.

J is TRBJ2-7 and V is TRBV3-1 (or the pseudogene TRBV3-2); 8 bases are shared with TRBD2. There are 15 residues in the CDR3. Trimming removed 5 bases from V and 3 bases from J; junction bases left unmatched: 9. CDR1 is LGHDT, CDR2 YNNKEL, per germline (reference sequence). CDR3 coding DNA: TGTGCCAGCAGCAAACCCACTAGCGGAGGCTACGAGCAGTACTTC. It is translated as CASSKPTSGGYEQYF.

The chain joins TRBV2 to TRBJ2-7; 8 bases are shared with TRBD1. Germline trimming cut 5 bases from V and 4 bases from J; bases unmatched to any gene: 10. CDR3 length equals 15 residues. Germline V gene lookup returns CDR1 SNHLY and CDR2 FYNNEI. CDR3 in amino acids: CASSLSTGVGYEQYF. The DNA for the CDR3 is TGTGCCAGCAGTTTATCGACAGGGGTGGGATACGAGCAGTACTTC.

This clone was seen a handful of times. Written as DNA, the CDR3 is TGTGCCAGCAGCCTCAGAGCGTGGGAGCTGTTTTTT. Its protein product is CASSLRAWELFF. The rearrangement joins TRBV3-1 (or the pseudogene TRBV3-2) to TRBJ2-2; D not resolved. Germline lookup yields CDR1 LGHDT and CDR2 YNNKEL (reference sequence). The CDR3 covers 12 residues. Trimming shortened V by 4 bases and J by 9 bases, and 9 bases separated the two germline ends.

The chain is built from TRBV27 and TRBJ2-1; 8 bases align to TRBD2. The V gene end was trimmed by 5 bases and the J gene end by 6 bases; junction bases not matched to a gene: 0. CDR3 length: 12 amino acids. Germline V lookup: CDR1 MNHEY, CDR2 SMNVEV (reference sequence). The CDR3 is CASSGTSNEQFF. As DNA, the CDR3 is TGTGCCAGCAGTGGGACTAGCAATGAGCAGTTCTTC.

This clone was observed once. This chain connects TRBV3-1 (or the pseudogene TRBV3-2) to TRBJ2-2, with TRBD2 as a possible D gene (6 bases). This CDR3 has 18 residues. The V end lost 2 bases, the J end lost 7 bases, and 23 bases lay between the germline ends. Germline CDR1 reads LGHDT; CDR2 reads YNNKEL (reference sequence). The CDR3 region is CASSQPSPLGRGIGELFF. For the CDR3, the DNA is TGTGCCAGCAGCCAACCCAGCCCCCTCGGGAGAGGAATCGGGGAGCTGTTTTTT.

The gene calls are TRBV4-1 and TRBJ2-3; D is unresolved. V dropped 1 base and J dropped 1 base, with 12 bases sitting between them. This CDR3 spans 16 amino acids. Germline V CDR1 and CDR2: MGHRA, YSYEKL. The CDR3 protein is CASSQVFRGGTDTQYF. The CDR3 DNA is TGCGCCAGCAGCCAAGTGTTTAGAGGTGGCACAGATACGCAGTATTTT.

This CDR3 reads CASSFRGLNTEAFF. CDR3 nucleotides: TGTGCCAGCAGCTTTAGAGGTTTGAACACTGAAGCTTTCTTT. The chain links TRBV11-3 to TRBJ1-1; no clear D gene. CDR1 SGHNT and CDR2 YENEEA come from the germline V gene. V lost 3 bases and J 0 bases, leaving 8 bases between the germline ends. The CDR3 runs to 14 residues.

DNA of the CDR3: TGTGCCTGGGTGGGACTAGCGGGGGCTCAAAATGAGCAGTTCTTC. This sequence encodes CAWVGLAGAQNEQFF. The gene calls are TRBV30 and TRBJ2-1; 14 bases fit TRBD2. The CDR3 loop spans 15 amino acids. CDR1 is GTSNPN and CDR2 is SVGIG in the germline V gene (reference sequence). V lost 5 bases, J lost 7 bases, and 7 bases stayed unmatched.

The chain employs TRBV29-1 and TRBJ1-2; the D is unclear. The CDR3 totals 11 residues. Germline CDR1 and CDR2: SQVTM and ANQGSEA. Trimming took 8 bases from V and 2 from J, leaving 9 bases between them. This CDR3 reads CSFRSNYGYTF. The CDR3 DNA reads as TGCAGCTTCCGGAGCAACTATGGCTACACCTTC.

The chain is built from TRBV5-4 and TRBJ2-2; D remains ambiguous. The CDR3 length is 16 residues. V gave up 0 bases and J gave up 4 bases, with 13 bases separating them. Germline V gene data show CDR1 as SGHNT and CDR2 as YYREEE (reference sequence). In DNA, the CDR3 is TGTGCCAGCAGCTTGGCCCTTCGACGGAGCACCGGGGAGCTGTTTTTT. Protein: CASSLALRRSTGELFF.

This rearrangement joins TRBV5-1 to TRBJ1-2, with 8 bases that match TRBD1. Trimming cost V 2 bases and J 5 bases; bases outside gene matches: 5. The germline CDR1 and CDR2 sequences are SGHRS and YFSETQ. This CDR3 is 14 amino acids long. CDR3 amino acids: CASSFGQGEYGYTF. Here the CDR3 DNA reads TGCGCCAGCAGCTTTGGACAGGGAGAATATGGCTACACCTTC.

This clone appeared a few times. The chain has TRBV11-2 and TRBJ2-7, with TRBD1 identical over 10 bases. Per the germline V gene, CDR1 is SGHAT and CDR2 is FQNNGV. The CDR3 extends over 17 amino acids. The J segment lost 3 bases and the V segment lost 3 bases, leaving 11 bases of the junction unmatched. The CDR3 coding sequence is TGTGCCAGCAGCTTTTTGTTTGACAGGGGGCGAATCTACGAGCAGTACTTC. Translated: CASSFLFDRGRIYEQYF.